Reported below is one T cell receptor beta chain. Authors' data handling: Using reference gene primer amplification, nucleated cell counts were estimated. Assay: immunoSEQ multiplex PCR; the TCRdb copy retains only in-frame clones and omits some. The DNA was the basis for D and trimming; V, J and clone size are from that table. The sample has approximately 140,000 clones; 80% to 90% are singletons. The CDR3 has 11 amino acids. CDR1 and CDR2 from the germline V gene are MDHEN and SYDVKM. The V end lost 3 bases, the J end lost 8 bases, and 7 bases lay between the germline ends. The record originates from a study of blood T cell repertoires in COVID-19. Study in general: Acute-phase and convalescent COVID-19 samples originated in the United States, Italy and Spain. The cDNA or gDNA used as material had been derived from T cells, B-cell-depleted T cells, or PBMCs.

This receptor was identified in a woman aged 60 to 75 with acute or convalescent COVID-19. The sample consisted of peripheral blood. The J gene is TRBJ1-2, the V gene TRBV28, with no clear D. The CDR3, as DNA: TGTGCCAGCAGTTTTTCCCTCGGCTACACCTTC. Translation: CASSFSLGYTF.